This T cell receptor beta chain derives from a study of Graves' ophthalmopathy and Graves' hyperthyroidism (dated by TCRdb to the late 2010s). Concerning the study at large: Peripheral blood samples were taken at the time of initial diagnosis, before any treatment was given. To tell Graves' ophthalmopathy apart from Graves' hyperthyroidism, and to predict which patients would progress to ophthalmopathy, the study relied on TCR beta repertoire signatures. In total, under 150 blood samples were TCR-sequenced: 40 to 45 ophthalmopathy, roughly 77 hyperthyroidism and 17 hyperthyroidism-to-ophthalmopathy patients. To explore V-J signatures distinguishing ophthalmopathy from hyperthyroidism, a discovery set of 100 patients (about 44 ophthalmopathy, roughly 56 stable hyperthyroidism) was enrolled. For independent validation, a separate cohort was made up of fewer than 20 hyperthyroidism patients plus 17 patients who later progressed from hyperthyroidism to ophthalmopathy. In roughly six hyperthyroidism patients, T-cell repertoires of thyroid tissue and blood were compared. Once sampling was done, hyperthyroidism patients were given methimazole at a starting dose of 30 mg daily, while ophthalmopathy patients were given high-dose intravenous methylprednisolone. The 100 or so discovery patients were randomly divided into training and test sets at a 7:3 ratio.

Looking up the germline V gene yields CDR1 MNHEY and CDR2 SVGAGI. Inclusive of the bounding cysteine and phenylalanine, the CDR3 is 16 residues long. Of the read, only the CDR3 DNA is kept; its 48 bases are in frame from base 1. For repertoire sequencing, TCR beta CDR3 regions were amplified from RNA transcripts. The first round of RT-PCR was done with HTBI primers and the Qiagen OneStep RT-PCR kit, and was followed by a second round of multiplex PCR, then size selection and purification. The libraries underwent paired-end sequencing with 100 bp reads on an Illumina HiSeq2000. The source study handled its data this way. SOAPnuke was used for read processing, and reads with adapters, uncalled bases, a mean Phred below 15, or no exact constant-primer or identifier match were discarded. COPE v1.2.5 was used to merge the high-quality paired reads. Each unique nucleotide sequence was treated as a clonotype, and MiTCR v1.1 was used to align the clonotypes to the IMGT TRB V, D and J references. Only V-J combinations with frequency above 0.0001 were analysed, covering around 99% of repertoires. A TCR clonal expansion and chaos score per V-J combination was defined as the ratio of F50 clonal expansion to chaos observed in the TCRdist matrix. Welch's t-statistics and random forest were used to narrow the features down to around 12 V-J combinations, which were then fed into a naive Bayes classifier. Thyroid-blood repertoire similarity was quantified with the Morisita-Horn index. The public reads were quality trimmed at Q25 with fastp and then assembled into clones with MiXCR by TCRdb, keeping productive beta chains. Here each entry gathers all rows of one CDR3 protein and keeps the most common genes and DNA. The V and J calls were not made by the authors but by TCRdb's processing. Present in this sample are approximately 500,000 distinct CDR3 sequences, about an eighth of which were seen just once. The biggest ten clones account for roughly 10% of the sample.

Ophthalmopathy patients were characterized by moderately to severely active disease, a Clinical Activity Score of at least 3, a NOSPECS grade of at least 4, and a disease duration under 3 months. Anyone with other autoimmune diseases, uncontrolled infections, pregnancy or lactation was excluded from the study. Diagnosis was based on clinical symptoms, serum thyroxine, TRAb, thyroid ultrasound and orbital computed tomography. PBMCs were isolated from 8 to 10 ml of fresh peripheral blood by Ficoll-Paque density gradient centrifugation. Total RNA was extracted with Trizol reagent and quality-checked on an Agilent 2100 Bioanalyzer. In regard to this clonotype: Its antigen is not yet known. The junction and the germline gene differ at one end; a read error may be behind it.

The paper as a whole reports these results and caveats: Most expanded thyroid clonotypes with a frequency above 0.001 also appeared in blood, which suggests that blood repertoires may reflect the immune response in the thyroid. Sample size was not statistically predetermined, and group allocation was not concealed from the investigators. In cross-validation, the 13-signature model distinguished ophthalmopathy from stable hyperthyroidism with around 90% sensitivity and roughly 84% specificity, while in the test set the corresponding values were about 80% and 75%. In validation, the model predicted ophthalmopathy progression with roughly 68% sensitivity and roughly 72% specificity; 12 predicted patients were CT-confirmed with GO in a median of 6.5 months.

This sequence was found in a woman in her twenties or thirties with Graves' ophthalmopathy. Donor details come from another sample of the same person, matched by shared clones. The sample comprised blood. This chain joins TRBV6-5 to TRBJ2-7, with TRBD2 as a weak D call on 6 bases. The nucleotide sequence is TGTGCCAGCAGTTACTCAAGACTAGTGGGAGCCTACGATCAGTACTTC. This translates into CASSYSRLVGAYDQYF.